The entry below describes one TCR beta chain. The data belong to a study of blood T cell repertoires in COVID-19. Measured with immunoSEQ multiplex PCR; TCRdb has only the in-frame clones, and not every one. The sample includes roughly 190,000 clones, nearly 90% seen only once; the top ten take less than 7.5%. The CDR3 length is 17 residues. Unmatched junction bases numbered 5, after V lost 0 bases and J lost 0 bases. Looked up from germline, CDR1 is MGHRA and CDR2 is YSYEKL. This TCR was sampled from a middle-aged woman who had recovered from COVID-19. The chain has TRBV4-1 and TRBJ1-5; 7 positions agree with TRBD1. The sequencing sample was made of peripheral blood. The CDR3 DNA is TGCGCCAGCAGCCAAGACAGAGGGACAGTTAGCAATCAGCCCCAGCATTTT. Translation: CASSQDRGTVSNQPQHF.